One sample yielded the 31 T cell receptor beta chains listed below, sequenced in a study of blood T cell repertoires in COVID-19. Using immunoSEQ multiplex PCR, the repertoire was profiled, and TCRdb retains in-frame clones only, with some absent. The table shows roughly 250,000 clones, with roughly 84% occurring only once. The sequenced material came from peripheral blood. These receptors all stem from a woman between 40 and 50 years old who had recovered from COVID-19.

V and J are TRBV5-1 and TRBJ2-2, with a tentative D call TRBD1 (5 bases). CDR1 and CDR2 from the germline V gene are SGHRS and YFSETQ. The CDR3 sequence is 16 residues long. V was trimmed by 3 bases and J by 2 bases, leaving 14 bases between them. The CDR3 spells CASSSGLGANTGELFF. DNA for the CDR3: TGCGCCAGCAGCTCTGGTTTAGGGGCTAACACCGGGGAGCTGTTTTTT.

The chain couples TRBV13 to TRBJ1-1; a weak D match, TRBD1 (6 bases). V shed 8 bases and J shed 5 bases, with 18 bases lying between them. The germline V gene encodes CDR1 PRHDT and CDR2 FYEKMQ (reference sequence). The CDR3 length is 14 residues. The DNA of the CDR3 is TGTGCCAGCCTACGGGGGGGGGCGCGGACTGAAGCTTTCTTT. Amino acid sequence: CASLRGGARTEAFF.

The chain has TRBV11-2 and TRBJ2-1, with 12 bases aligning to TRBD2. Germline V gene data show CDR1 as SGHAT and CDR2 as FQNNGV. This CDR3 has 17 amino acids. Trimming took 4 bases from V and 5 from J; bases not matched to a gene: 9. The CDR3 here is CASSSDGLAGIDNEQFF. The DNA for the CDR3 is TGTGCCAGCAGCTCGGACGGACTAGCGGGGATCGACAATGAGCAGTTCTTC.

This clone has more than one count but fewer than ten. The rearrangement uses TRBV28 and TRBJ1-5, with 8 bases aligning to TRBD1. From germline, CDR1 is MDHEN and CDR2 SYDVKM. The ends lost 2 bases at V and 1 base at J; junction bases unmatched: 10. This CDR3 is built from 18 residues. For the CDR3, the DNA is TGTGCCAGCAGTTTACCCAGGGGGCTCTTCAAAAGCAATCAGCCCCAGCATTTT. It encodes CASSLPRGLFKSNQPQHF.

The chain carries TRBV5-5 and TRBJ2-5; the match to TRBD1 covers 8 bases. With V trimmed by 9 bases and J by 1 base, 8 bases remained unmatched. The CDR3 totals 14 residues. The V gene's germline CDR1 is SGHKS and CDR2 YYEKEE (reference sequence). The DNA for the CDR3 is TGTGCCACGTCAGGGGGCGCCCCCCAAGAGACCCAGTACTTC. It yields the protein CATSGGAPQETQYF.

Remarks on this clone: At one end the junction does not follow the germline gene, possibly because of a read error. The chain carries TRBV6-5 and TRBJ1-2; D is unresolved. CDR1 is MNHEY and CDR2 is SVGAGI in the germline V gene. This CDR3 spans 11 amino acids. CDR3 loop: CASSSNSGYTF. In DNA form, the CDR3 reads TGTGCCAGCAGTTCTAACTCTGGCTACACCTTC.

In DNA form, the CDR3 reads TGTGCCAGCAGTGATGCTTACGGACAGCTTTTTTCACCCCTCCACTTT. Protein sequence: CASSDAYGQLFSPLHF. The chain couples TRBV2 to TRBJ1-6, with a possible D match to TRBD1 (6 bases). V lost 3 bases to trimming and J lost 9 bases, with 18 bases between them. Germline lookup yields CDR1 SNHLY and CDR2 FYNNEI. The CDR3 sequence is 16 residues long. Combining the CDR3 with reference TRBV2 and TRBJ1-6 gives the whole variable domain EPEVTQTPSHQVTQMGQEVILRCVPISNHLYFYWYRQILGQKVEFLVSFYNNEISEKSEIFDDQFSVERPDGSNFTLKIRSTKLEDSAMYFCASSDAYGQLFSPLHFGNGTRLTVT.

This clone was detected only once. This rearrangement joins TRBV5-1 to TRBJ2-3; D gene uncertain. The CDR3 extends over 17 amino acids. CDR1 and CDR2 from the germline V gene are SGHRS and YFSETQ. V shed 3 bases and J shed 3 bases, with 20 bases lying between them. CDR3 DNA: TGCGCCAGCAGCTCGTCTTCCTACCTAGATGGGACAGATACGCAGTATTTT. Its protein is CASSSSSYLDGTDTQYF. Full variable domain (outside the CDR3, taken from reference TRBV5-1 and TRBJ2-3): KAGVTQTPRYLIKTRGQQVTLSCSPISGHRSVSWYQQTPGQGLQFLFEYFSETQRNKGNFPGRFSGRQFSNSRSEMNVSTLELGDSALYLCASSSSSYLDGTDTQYFGPGTRLTVL.

This chain uses TRBV27 with TRBJ1-1, with 8 nucleotides matching TRBD1. V shed 5 bases, J shed 1 base, and the junction held 9 bases outside the gene matches. This CDR3 has 16 amino acids. Germline CDR1 MNHEY, CDR2 SMNVEV (reference sequence). The CDR3 loop is CASSPDRGSKNTEAFF. CDR3 DNA sequence: TGTGCCAGCAGTCCAGACAGGGGTAGCAAGAACACTGAAGCTTTCTTT.

V is TRBV27 and J is TRBJ1-2, with 9 bases identical to TRBD1. CDR1 and CDR2 (germline): MNHEY, SMNVEV (reference sequence). J was trimmed by 4 bases and V by 4 bases; bases with no gene match: 4. The length of the CDR3 is 14 residues. CDR3 sequence reads: CASSSSDRGYGYTF. Here the CDR3 DNA reads TGTGCCAGCAGTTCCTCGGACAGGGGCTATGGCTACACCTTC.

This clone has a single count. The chain is built from TRBV7-6 and TRBJ2-2; TRBD1 matches 7 bases. With 5 bases clipped from V and 2 bases from J, the junction kept 8 bases outside the gene matches. This CDR3 is 16 amino acids long. CDR1 is SGHVS, CDR2 FNYEAQ, per germline. CDR3 DNA sequence: TGTGCCAGCAGCGGAGCCCGACAGGGAAACACCGGGGAGCTGTTTTTT. Translated: CASSGARQGNTGELFF.

The V call is TRBV19, the J call TRBJ1-5; TRBD1 agrees at 7 bases. The CDR3 is 17 residues long. V lost 1 base, J lost 2 bases, and 8 bases stayed unmatched. CDR1 LNHDA and CDR2 SQIVND come from the germline V gene (reference sequence). The CDR3 DNA reads as TGTGCCAGTAGTATAGGCCCGGGACAGCGGGGCAATCAGCCCCAGCATTTT. Residues: CASSIGPGQRGNQPQHF.

The chain links TRBV2 to TRBJ1-1; TRBD1 might be the D (6 bases). Germline-derived CDR1 and CDR2 are SNHLY and FYNNEI. The CDR3 is made up of 15 amino acids. Trimming stripped 2 bases from V and 7 bases from J, with 17 bases between. CDR3 region: CASSERRVGAHEAFF. The DNA of the CDR3 is TGTGCCAGCAGTGAAAGGAGAGTGGGGGCTCATGAAGCTTTCTTT.

This clone was seen ten or more times. The chain carries TRBV6-5 and TRBJ2-5; D might be TRBD2 (5 bases). V lost 4 bases and J lost 5, with 11 bases in between. The CDR3 runs to 13 residues. Germline-derived CDR1 and CDR2 are MNHEY and SVGAGI. CDR3 amino acids: CASSSRVGETQYF. CDR3 DNA: TGTGCCAGCAGTTCGAGGGTCGGGGAGACCCAGTACTTC.

V usage is TRBV18 and J usage is TRBJ1-3, with a tentative D call TRBD1 (5 bases). With 3 bases removed from V and 0 bases from J, the gap between germline ends came to 12 bases. Per the germline V gene, CDR1 is KGHSH and CDR2 is LQKENI. The CDR3 length is 16 residues. CDR3 sequence reads: CASSPQGGTSGNTIYF. CDR3 DNA sequence: TGTGCCAGCTCACCCCAGGGAGGGACCTCTGGAAACACCATATATTTT.

The CDR3 sequence is CASSLQVQNTGELFF. In DNA form, the CDR3 reads TGCGCCAGCAGCTTGCAGGTCCAGAACACCGGGGAGCTGTTTTTT. The chain carries TRBV5-1 and TRBJ2-2, with D unclear. Trimming took off 1 base at V and 1 base at J, with 8 bases between the two ends. Germline assignment: CDR1 SGHRS and CDR2 YFSETQ. The CDR3 is 15 residues long.

The CDR3, as DNA: TGTGCCAGCCAAAGCCCTAGGGGAGGAGAGCAGTACTTC. Translated, it gives CASQSPRGGEQYF. The chain has TRBV3-1 (or the pseudogene TRBV3-2) and TRBJ2-7, with D perhaps TRBD2 (6 bases). CDR3 length: 13 residues. V lost 8 bases and J 7 bases, leaving 18 bases between the germline ends. Per the germline V gene, CDR1 is LGHDT and CDR2 is YNNKEL (reference sequence).

The gene calls are TRBV11-2 and TRBJ2-2; D not resolved. The CDR3 runs 15 residues. V was cut by 4 bases and J by 2 bases, with 11 bases left in between. From germline, CDR1 is SGHAT and CDR2 FQNNGV. CDR3 residues: CASSSQTFNTGELFF. The CDR3 nucleotides read TGTGCCAGCAGCTCACAGACATTCAACACCGGGGAGCTGTTTTTT. Using reference TRBV11-2 and TRBJ2-2 for the parts outside the CDR3, the full variable domain is EAGVAQSPRYKIIEKRQSVAFWCNPISGHATLYWYQQILGQGPKLLIQFQNNGVVDDSQLPKDRFSAERLKGVDSTLKIQPAKLEDSAVYLCASSSQTFNTGELFFGEGSRLTVL.

This clone was seen once. The chain recombines TRBV2 with TRBJ2-3, with 8 nucleotides matching TRBD2. CDR3 length: 14 residues. J lost 2 bases, V lost 8 bases, and 6 bases had no gene match. Germline CDR1 reads SNHLY; CDR2 reads FYNNEI. For the CDR3, the DNA is TGTGCCAGCCGGGAGGGGGGCATCACAGATACGCAGTATTTT. This encodes CASREGGITDTQYF.

The rearrangement links TRBV24-1 to TRBJ2-5; possibly TRBD2 for D (5 bases). V lost 4 bases to trimming and J lost 0 bases, with 8 bases between them. Germline CDR1 reads KGHDR; CDR2 reads SFDVKD. The CDR3 extends over 14 amino acids. This CDR3 is CATSETGNQETQYF. For the CDR3, the DNA is TGTGCCACCAGTGAAACCGGGAACCAAGAGACCCAGTACTTC.

Only a few counts were recorded for this clone. The V and J genes are TRBV5-1 and TRBJ1-1; D unresolved. Germline V gene data show CDR1 as SGHRS and CDR2 as YFSETQ. V lost 6 bases and J lost 0, with 18 bases in between. CDR3 length: 16 amino acids. CDR3 protein: CASTADVAGMNTEAFF. CDR3 coding DNA: TGCGCCAGCACCGCCGATGTGGCGGGAATGAACACTGAAGCTTTCTTT.

This clone was detected many times. The genes are TRBV28 and TRBJ1-1; tentative D call: TRBD1 (6 bases). Trimming took off 7 bases at V and 4 bases at J, with 16 bases between the two ends. The CDR3 has 14 residues. The germline gives CDR1 MDHEN, CDR2 SYDVKM. This chain's CDR3 is CASTLNRVGTEAFF. CDR3 in DNA: TGTGCCAGCACCCTCAACAGGGTCGGCACTGAAGCTTTCTTT.

The chain is built from TRBV5-1 and TRBJ2-2; D not certain. Germline lookup yields CDR1 SGHRS and CDR2 YFSETQ. The CDR3 consists of 13 residues. V gave up 2 bases and J gave up 5 bases, with 7 bases separating them. The CDR3 protein is CASSFPVTGELFF. Here the CDR3 DNA reads TGCGCCAGCAGCTTCCCGGTTACCGGGGAGCTGTTTTTT.

V usage is TRBV5-1 and J usage is TRBJ1-1; 8 bases agree with TRBD1. J lost 2 bases, V lost 2 bases, and 5 bases had no gene match. This CDR3 is 15 amino acids long. Germline CDR1 and CDR2: SGHRS and YFSETQ. The chain's CDR3 is CASSFAGQGNTEAFF. The CDR3 DNA reads as TGCGCCAGCAGCTTCGCCGGACAGGGAAACACTGAAGCTTTCTTT.

Regarding this clone: Other DNA sequences within the sample encode an identical CDR3. This chain links TRBV5-1 with TRBJ2-7, with TRBD1 identical over 9 bases. The CDR3 has 14 amino acids. Germline loops: CDR1 SGHRS, CDR2 YFSETQ. V was pared by 3 bases and J by 4 bases, with 5 bases of the junction left unmatched. CDR3 nucleotide sequence: TGCGCCAGCAGCTCAGGGACAGGGACATACGAGCAGTACTTC. The encoded protein is CASSSGTGTYEQYF.

The V call is TRBV3-1 (or the pseudogene TRBV3-2), the J call TRBJ1-1, with a weak D call TRBD1 (6 bases). Germline loops: CDR1 LGHDT, CDR2 YNNKEL (reference sequence). V shed 1 base and J shed 0 bases, with 15 bases lying between them. The CDR3 sequence is 17 residues long. CDR3 in amino acids: CASSQGLGGALNTEAFF. Written as DNA, the CDR3 is TGTGCCAGCAGCCAAGGGTTAGGGGGGGCCTTGAACACTGAAGCTTTCTTT.

V usage is TRBV15 and J usage is TRBJ1-1; 7 bases are shared with TRBD1. The CDR3 runs 17 residues. The germline gives CDR1 LNHNV, CDR2 YYDKDF (reference sequence). The V segment lost 8 bases and the J segment 1 base; nucleotides outside the gene matches: 16. The CDR3 DNA reads as TGTGCCACCTCGAAGAACAGGGGTCTTTCCCGGAACACTGAAGCTTTCTTT. Amino acid sequence: CATSKNRGLSRNTEAFF.

This chain joins TRBV4-2 and TRBJ2-5; 10 nucleotides line up with TRBD2. Germline V gene lookup returns CDR1 LGHNA and CDR2 YNFKEQ. The CDR3 is 19 amino acids. Trimming cost V 4 bases and J 2 bases; bases outside gene matches: 16. CDR3 DNA: TGTGCCAGCAGCCGCAGCTTAGGCCCAAGCGGGGGGGAACAAGAGACCCAGTACTTC. This sequence encodes CASSRSLGPSGGEQETQYF.

The gene calls are TRBV18 and TRBJ2-7; D might be TRBD2 (6 bases). Germline values: CDR1 KGHSH, CDR2 LQKENI. The germline V and J ends were trimmed by 3 bases and 0 bases, with 18 bases remaining between them. The CDR3 covers 17 residues. Here the CDR3 reads CASSPRRAGNSSYEQYF. CDR3 in DNA: TGTGCCAGCTCACCCCGAAGGGCGGGGAACAGCTCCTACGAGCAGTACTTC.

This clone has just one count. The chain has TRBV15 and TRBJ2-5, with 8 bases identical to TRBD1. CDR1 and CDR2 from the germline V gene are LNHNV and YYDKDF (reference sequence). There are 13 residues in the CDR3. V lost 2 bases, J lost 5 bases, and 1 base stayed unmatched. CDR3 sequence reads: CATSRNRGETQYF. The CDR3 DNA is TGTGCCACCAGCAGAAACAGGGGGGAGACCCAGTACTTC.

In its sample, this clone was seen once. This chain uses TRBV6-5 with TRBJ1-6, with D unresolved. Between the trimmed V and J ends, which lost 3 bases and 7 bases, there was a span of 7 bases. CDR1 and CDR2 (germline): MNHEY, SVGAGI. The CDR3 is 13 residues long. CDR3 sequence reads: CASSYTGNSPLHF. DNA of the CDR3: TGTGCCAGCAGTTATACCGGGAATTCACCCCTCCACTTT.